These 19 T cell receptor beta chains were sequenced from one sample in a study of blood T cell repertoires in COVID-19. Sequencing was performed with immunoSEQ multiplex PCR; in TCRdb, only in-frame clones are kept and a portion is missing. The sample records some 220,000 clones, 88% being singletons. Sequencing input: PBMCs or T cells enriched from blood (not recorded which). These receptor sequences come from a woman in her twenties or thirties who had recovered from COVID-19.

V usage is TRBV5-6 and J usage is TRBJ2-7; 13 bases line up with TRBD2. The germline V gene encodes CDR1 SGHDT and CDR2 YYEEEE. V gave up 4 bases and J gave up 4 bases; unmatched junction bases: 8. This CDR3 is built from 16 residues. The CDR3 protein is CASSPHRLAGGYEQYF. DNA for the CDR3: TGTGCCAGCAGCCCCCACCGACTAGCGGGGGGTTACGAGCAGTACTTC.

The chain links TRBV9 to TRBJ1-6; 7 bases line up with TRBD1. This CDR3 is built from 16 residues. The trim removed 0 bases at V and 9 bases at J, leaving 9 bases unmatched. In germline, CDR1 is SGDLS, CDR2 YYNGEE. CDR3 protein: CASSVDGAGGFSPLHF. CDR3 nucleotide sequence: TGTGCCAGCAGCGTAGATGGAGCAGGGGGGTTTTCACCCCTCCACTTT.

This sequence joins TRBV18 and TRBJ1-1; D may be TRBD1 (6 bases). Germline CDR1 is KGHSH and CDR2 is LQKENI. Trimming left V 4 bases short and J 3 bases short, with 18 bases between. The CDR3 covers 16 residues. The CDR3 loop is CASSLMRGSGDTEAFF. In DNA form, the CDR3 reads TGTGCCAGCTCACTTATGAGGGGGAGCGGGGACACTGAAGCTTTCTTT.

The CDR3: CASSLGGIFYEQYF. CDR3 nucleotides: TGTGCCAGCAGCTTAGGAGGAATTTTTTACGAGCAGTACTTC. This sequence joins TRBV7-6 and TRBJ2-7; D remains ambiguous. V lost 1 base and J lost 4, with 11 bases in between. This CDR3 has 14 residues. Germline assignment: CDR1 SGHVS and CDR2 FNYEAQ.

The chain recombines TRBV5-1 with TRBJ1-5; 11 bases are a match to TRBD1. The CDR3 extends over 15 amino acids. After removal of 4 bases from V and 5 bases from J, the junction contained 5 bases not matched to a gene. Germline CDR1 and CDR2: SGHRS and YFSETQ. CDR3 loop: CASSPDRGLDQPQHF. DNA of the CDR3: TGCGCCAGCAGCCCGGACAGGGGGCTAGATCAGCCCCAGCATTTT.

This clone is a singleton in its sample. J is TRBJ1-2 and V is TRBV12-3 or TRBV12-4, with D tentatively TRBD1 (6 bases). CDR3 length equals 13 residues. V lost 6 bases to trimming and J lost 8 bases, with 16 bases between them. The CDR3 DNA reads as TGTGCCAGCAGCCAACAGGGAGTGGAGGGCTACACCTTC. This translates into CASSQQGVEGYTF.

The chain is built from TRBV3-1 (or the pseudogene TRBV3-2) and TRBJ2-1; weak D call: TRBD1 (6 bases). V was clipped by 9 bases and J by 0 bases, with 9 bases between them. This CDR3 region has 13 residues. The germline gives CDR1 LGHDT, CDR2 YNNKEL (reference sequence). The CDR3 is CASGQSSYNEQFF. Written as DNA, the CDR3 is TGTGCCAGTGGACAGAGCTCCTACAATGAGCAGTTCTTC.

V is TRBV18 and J is TRBJ1-5, with D possibly matching TRBD1 (6 bases). The CDR3 consists of 14 residues. Per the germline V gene, CDR1 is KGHSH and CDR2 is LQKENI. Trimming pared 6 bases from V and 4 bases from J, leaving 13 bases between. CDR3 sequence reads: CASSPRGANQPQHF. CDR3 in DNA: TGTGCCAGCTCTCCCAGGGGTGCTAATCAGCCCCAGCATTTT.

As DNA, the CDR3 is TGCGCCAGCAGCTTGGACAGGGGCCACTATGGCTACACCTTC. Translated, it gives CASSLDRGHYGYTF. The rearrangement links TRBV5-1 to TRBJ1-2, with 7 positions matching TRBD1. This CDR3 contains 14 residues. CDR1 is SGHRS and CDR2 is YFSETQ in the germline V gene. V lost 0 bases and J lost 3; bases outside the gene matches: 2. Based on the CDR3 plus reference TRBV5-1 and TRBJ1-2, the full variable domain is KAGVTQTPRYLIKTRGQQVTLSCSPISGHRSVSWYQQTPGQGLQFLFEYFSETQRNKGNFPGRFSGRQFSNSRSEMNVSTLELGDSALYLCASSLDRGHYGYTFGSGTRLTVV.

Here the CDR3 DNA reads TGTGCCAGCAGCCCAGACAGAATTGAGCAGTACTTC. Translated, it gives CASSPDRIEQYF. V usage is TRBV7-9 and J usage is TRBJ2-7; possible D gene TRBD1, 5 bases. The length of the CDR3 is 12 residues. V shed 5 bases and J shed 7 bases, with 12 bases lying between them. The germline CDR1 and CDR2 sequences are SEHNR and FQNEAQ (reference sequence).

The chain employs TRBV18 and TRBJ2-2; D is perhaps TRBD1 (7 bases). The CDR3 loop spans 15 amino acids. Germline lookup yields CDR1 KGHSH and CDR2 LQKENI. V was pared by 5 bases and J by 4 bases, with 14 bases between. This CDR3 is CASSGAGQSTGELFF. The CDR3 DNA sequence: TGTGCCAGCTCAGGGGCGGGACAGTCCACCGGGGAGCTGTTTTTT.

In its sample, this clone was seen a few times. The chain is built from TRBV6-1 and TRBJ1-6; D unresolved. The CDR3 contains 13 residues. V lost 2 bases, J lost 11 bases, and 10 bases lay in between. The germline V gene encodes CDR1 MNHNS and CDR2 SASEGT. This chain's CDR3 is CASSEKRRAPLHF. CDR3 in DNA: TGTGCCAGCAGTGAAAAGAGGCGTGCACCCCTCCACTTT.

V is TRBV14 and J is TRBJ1-2; possibly TRBD1 for D (5 bases). Germline values: CDR1 SGHDN, CDR2 FVKESK. The CDR3 sequence is 12 residues long. Trimming pared 6 bases from V and 6 bases from J, leaving 11 bases between. CDR3 protein: CASSPDRHGYTF. The CDR3 DNA reads TGTGCCAGCAGTCCCGACAGACATGGCTACACCTTC. The full variable domain, in which reference TRBV14 and TRBJ1-2 provide the parts outside the CDR3, is EAGVTQFPSHSVIEKGQTVTLRCDPISGHDNLYWYRRVMGKEIKFLLHFVKESKQDESGMPNNRFLAERTGGTYSTLKVQPAELEDSGVYFCASSPDRHGYTFGSGTRLTVV.

The chain employs TRBV6-1 and TRBJ2-3, with TRBD1 matching 9 bases. The CDR3 loop spans 18 amino acids. Trimming at V came to 3 bases and at J to 4 bases, leaving 14 bases not matched to a gene. CDR1 and CDR2 (germline): MNHNS, SASEGT. The CDR3 nucleotides are TGTGCCAGCAGTGAGACTATTCCCCCGGGACAGGGCCCAGATACGCAGTATTTT. This encodes CASSETIPPGQGPDTQYF.

This clone was seen once. The V call is TRBV5-1, the J call TRBJ2-3; TRBD1 agrees at 9 bases. Germline CDR1 reads SGHRS; CDR2 reads YFSETQ. The CDR3 sequence is 14 residues long. The J segment lost 4 bases and the V segment lost 1 base, leaving 1 base of the junction unmatched. The CDR3 is CASSLRQGADTQYF. The CDR3 nucleotides are TGCGCCAGCAGCTTGAGACAGGGGGCAGATACGCAGTATTTT.

In this sample, this clone turned up once. The V and J genes are TRBV11-2 and TRBJ1-1, with a tentative D call TRBD1 (5 bases). V lost 3 bases to trimming and J lost 3 bases, with 5 bases between them. From germline, CDR1 is SGHAT and CDR2 FQNNGV. This CDR3 spans 12 amino acids. As DNA, the CDR3 is TGTGCCAGCAGCTTGACAGACACTGAAGCTTTCTTT. Its protein product is CASSLTDTEAFF. Complete variable domain (other parts from reference TRBV11-2 and TRBJ1-1): EAGVAQSPRYKIIEKRQSVAFWCNPISGHATLYWYQQILGQGPKLLIQFQNNGVVDDSQLPKDRFSAERLKGVDSTLKIQPAKLEDSAVYLCASSLTDTEAFFGQGTRLTVV.

V gene TRBV3-1 (or the pseudogene TRBV3-2) combines with J gene TRBJ2-2; no clear D. This CDR3 comprises 12 residues. Deletions cut 1 base from V and 7 bases from J, with 4 bases between. Germline V gene sequence: CDR1 LGHDT, CDR2 YNNKEL (reference sequence). CDR3 sequence reads: CASSQVNGELFF. In DNA, the CDR3 is TGTGCCAGCAGCCAAGTTAACGGGGAGCTGTTTTTT.

V usage is TRBV29-1 and J usage is TRBJ2-5, with TRBD1 matching over 10 bases. With 6 bases clipped from V and 4 bases from J, the junction kept 5 bases outside the gene matches. CDR1 SQVTM and CDR2 ANQGSEA come from the germline V gene. The length of the CDR3 is 13 residues. CDR3 bases: TGCAGCGTCGAAAGGGACAGGGGAGAGACCCAGTACTTC. Encoded protein: CSVERDRGETQYF. The full variable domain, in which reference TRBV29-1 and TRBJ2-5 provide the parts outside the CDR3, is SAVISQKPSRDICQRGTSLTIQCQVDSQVTMMFWYRQQPGQSLTLIATANQGSEATYESGFVIDKFPISRPNLTFSTLTVSNMSPEDSSIYLCSVERDRGETQYFGPGTRLLVL.

The chain joins TRBV7-2 to TRBJ2-5; D gene uncertain. The CDR3 sequence is 14 residues long. Germline-derived CDR1 and CDR2 are SGHTA and FQGNSA. Trimming removed 2 bases at V and 5 bases at J, with 12 bases between. This CDR3 reads CASSLSWAWETQYF. The CDR3 DNA is TGTGCCAGCAGCTTAAGTTGGGCGTGGGAGACCCAGTACTTC.